One sample yielded the 11 T cell receptor beta chains listed below, sequenced in a study of shared clonotypes between healthy human individuals. CD8 cells regarded as naive lacked CD45RO, were positively chosen for CCR7, and omitted terminally differentiated effector memory CD45RA+ cells. Assay: immunoSEQ multiplex PCR; the TCRdb copy retains only in-frame clones and omits some. The sample includes hundreds of thousands of clones, 90% to 95% of them seen just once. The sequencing sample was made of naive CD8+ T cells sorted from blood. The receptors here all came from a woman in her twenties or thirties in good health.

V and J are TRBV11-2 and TRBJ2-7; 14 bases are a match to TRBD2. The CDR3 contains 16 residues. Germline loops: CDR1 SGHAT, CDR2 FQNNGV. After removal of 5 bases from V and 2 bases from J, the junction contained 5 bases not matched to a gene. CDR3 nucleotide sequence: TGTGCCAGCAGCCCCCAGGGACTAGCGGGAGCCTACGAGCAGTACTTC. The encoded protein is CASSPQGLAGAYEQYF.

This chain uses TRBV5-6 with TRBJ2-5; 9 nucleotides line up with TRBD1. Germline V lookup: CDR1 SGHDT, CDR2 YYEEEE. V trimming: 2 bases; J trimming: 5 bases; junction bases outside the gene matches: 4. This CDR3 contains 14 residues. The CDR3 nucleotides read TGTGCCAGCAGCTTCGGGACAGGGTTGGAGACCCAGTACTTC. Its translation is CASSFGTGLETQYF. The variable domain in full, with the rest retrieved from reference TRBV5-6 and TRBJ2-5, is DAGVTQSPTHLIKTRGQQVTLRCSPKSGHDTVSWYQQALGQGPQFIFQYYEEEERQRGNFPDRFSGHQFPNYSSELNVNALLLGDSALYLCASSFGTGLETQYFGPGTRLLVL.

J is TRBJ2-7 and V is TRBV2, with D uncertain. Germline loops: CDR1 SNHLY, CDR2 FYNNEI. The CDR3 sequence is 15 residues long. V lost 3 bases and J lost 0, with 12 bases in between. In nucleotides, the CDR3 is TGTGCCAGCAGTGAGGGCTGGCTGGTCTCCTACGAGCAGTACTTC. As protein: CASSEGWLVSYEQYF.

This clone was seen just once. The V and J genes are TRBV19 and TRBJ2-1; the D gene is possibly TRBD1 (5 bases). Trimming removed 3 bases at V and 9 bases at J, with 9 bases between. The germline V gene has CDR1 LNHDA and CDR2 SQIVND (reference sequence). This CDR3 is built from 12 residues. The CDR3 DNA sequence: TGTGCCAGTAGTATTGGTAGGGGTGAGCAGTTCTTC. Encoded protein: CASSIGRGEQFF.

The CDR3 region is CSVEEDTGSSGANVLTF. CDR3 coding DNA: TGCAGCGTTGAAGAGGACACGGGGAGTTCTGGGGCCAACGTCCTGACTTTC. V is TRBV29-1 and J is TRBJ2-6; D possibly matches TRBD1 or TRBD2 (5 bases each). Germline CDR1 reads SQVTM; CDR2 reads ANQGSEA. Deletions cut 0 bases from V and 1 base from J, with 13 bases between. CDR3 length: 17 amino acids.

The chain links TRBV28 to TRBJ2-3, with 9 bases aligning to TRBD2. CDR1 MDHEN and CDR2 SYDVKM come from the germline V gene. The CDR3 is made up of 16 amino acids. Trimming removed 6 bases from V and 3 bases from J; junction bases left unmatched: 10. CDR3 residues: CASSLVSGSRTDTQYF. Here the CDR3 DNA reads TGTGCCAGCAGCCTCGTTAGCGGGAGTAGGACAGATACGCAGTATTTT.

The rearrangement joins TRBV28 to TRBJ1-2; D may be TRBD1 (6 bases). Trimming removed 3 bases at V and 8 bases at J, with 22 bases between. There are 16 residues in the CDR3. From germline, CDR1 is MDHEN and CDR2 SYDVKM. The CDR3, as DNA: TGTGCCAGCAGTTTTTTCCCCAGGGGAGGATTGCGGGGCTACACCTTC. Amino acids: CASSFFPRGGLRGYTF.

The chain joins TRBV30 to TRBJ2-7; 10 bases align to TRBD1. V gave up 1 base and J gave up 6 bases; unmatched junction bases: 9. This CDR3 comprises 15 residues. CDR1 and CDR2 from the germline V gene are GTSNPN and SVGIG (reference sequence). CDR3 in amino acids: CAWSGTFGTGVEQYF. The CDR3 DNA reads as TGTGCCTGGAGTGGAACCTTTGGGACAGGGGTCGAGCAGTACTTC.

The genes are TRBV9 and TRBJ1-2; D may be TRBD1 (5 bases). The germline gives CDR1 SGDLS, CDR2 YYNGEE. The CDR3 sequence is 15 residues long. V was trimmed by 2 bases and J by 4 bases, leaving 15 bases between them. CDR3 sequence: CASSVHRGDSYGYTF. DNA of the CDR3: TGTGCCAGCAGCGTCCACCGGGGGGACTCCTATGGCTACACCTTC.

This chain uses TRBV7-3 with TRBJ2-2; TRBD2 might be the D (5 bases). Germline CDR1 reads SGHTA; CDR2 reads FQGTGA. V was shortened by 6 bases and J by 1 base, with 15 bases between the two germline ends. This CDR3 is 16 amino acids long. The CDR3 loop reads CASRGIEAVNTGELFF. For the CDR3, the DNA is TGTGCCAGCAGGGGAATCGAAGCGGTGAACACCGGGGAGCTGTTTTTT.

The V call is TRBV28, the J call TRBJ1-5, with a possible D match to TRBD1 (5 bases). The V end lost 1 base, the J end lost 3 bases, and 10 bases lay between the germline ends. The CDR3 length is 15 residues. Germline V lookup: CDR1 MDHEN, CDR2 SYDVKM. As DNA, the CDR3 is TGTGCCAGCAGTTTATTGGTAGGGGCCAATCAGCCCCAGCATTTT. Amino acid sequence: CASSLLVGANQPQHF. Variable domain in full (rest from reference TRBV28 and TRBJ1-5): DVKVTQSSRYLVKRTGEKVFLECVQDMDHENMFWYRQDPGLGLRLIYFSYDVKMKEKGDIPEGYSVSREKKERFSLILESASTNQTSMYLCASSLLVGANQPQHFGDGTRLSIL.